These 22 T cell receptor beta chains came from one sample sequenced in a study of cytomegalovirus exposure and HLA in healthy donors. Sequencing used immunoSEQ multiplex PCR; TCRdb keeps in-frame clones, though not all of them. The table includes fewer than 250,000 clones, about 86% detected once. Material for sequencing was PBMCs. Receptor source: a man younger than 30 in good health and CMV-seronegative.

The rearrangement links TRBV4-1 to TRBJ2-5, with 10 positions matching TRBD2. The CDR3 totals 16 residues. CDR1 and CDR2 from the germline V gene are MGHRA and YSYEKL. The V gene end was trimmed by 2 bases and the J gene end by 2 bases; junction bases not matched to a gene: 5. CDR3 region: CASSQSAGGGQETQYF. CDR3 DNA: TGCGCCAGCAGCCAATCAGCGGGAGGGGGGCAAGAGACCCAGTACTTC.

The rearrangement joins TRBV10-1 to TRBJ1-2, with no clear D. V was pared by 3 bases and J by 3 bases, with 8 bases between. From germline, CDR1 is WNHNN and CDR2 SYGVQD (reference sequence). The CDR3 is 13 amino acids. The chain's CDR3 is CASSDTLHYGYTF. The CDR3 DNA sequence: TGCGCCAGCAGTGATACGCTACACTATGGCTACACCTTC.

The chain joins TRBV27 to TRBJ2-3, with 9 bases that match TRBD1. CDR1 and CDR2 from the germline V gene are MNHEY and SMNVEV (reference sequence). The V gene end was trimmed by 3 bases and the J gene end by 4 bases; junction bases not matched to a gene: 5. This CDR3 region has 15 residues. The CDR3: CASSFRDRVADTQYF. The CDR3 DNA sequence: TGTGCCAGCAGTTTCCGGGACAGGGTTGCAGATACGCAGTATTTT.

V and J are TRBV30 and TRBJ1-2, with TRBD1 as a possible D gene (6 bases). The CDR3 is 13 residues long. Germline CDR1 GTSNPN, CDR2 SVGIG (reference sequence). V lost 4 bases to trimming and J lost 8 bases, with 17 bases between them. DNA for the CDR3: TGTGCCTGGACGACAAATGAGGGGGAAGGCTACACCTTC. It translates to CAWTTNEGEGYTF.

For the CDR3, the DNA is TGTGCCAGCTCACCACGTGCGGGAGGGGTTTACGAGCAGTACTTC. This encodes CASSPRAGGVYEQYF. The chain is built from TRBV18 and TRBJ2-7; 9 nucleotides agree with TRBD2. The CDR3 is made up of 15 amino acids. The ends lost 1 base at V and 4 bases at J; junction bases unmatched: 5. The germline V gene has CDR1 KGHSH and CDR2 LQKENI. Together with reference TRBV18 and TRBJ2-7, the CDR3 gives the full variable domain: NAGVMQNPRHLVRRRGQEARLRCSPMKGHSHVYWYRQLPEEGLKFMVYLQKENIIDESGMPKERFSAEFPKEGPSILRIQQVVRGDSAAYFCASSPRAGGVYEQYFGPGTRLTVT.

The rearrangement links TRBV27 to TRBJ2-7; tentatively, D is TRBD1 (5 bases). This CDR3 comprises 15 residues. CDR1 MNHEY and CDR2 SMNVEV come from the germline V gene (reference sequence). Trimming left V 0 bases short and J 0 bases short, with 9 bases between. This chain's CDR3 is CASSLSGTGSYEQYF. CDR3 DNA: TGTGCCAGCAGTTTATCGGGTACAGGCTCCTACGAGCAGTACTTC.

J is TRBJ1-3 and V is TRBV18, with 10 bases fitting TRBD1. Germline values: CDR1 KGHSH, CDR2 LQKENI. Trimming took 1 base from V and 3 from J; bases not matched to a gene: 3. The CDR3 contains 16 residues. The CDR3 DNA follows: TGTGCCAGCTCACCACGCGACAGGGGGCATGGAAACACCATATATTTT. Translation gives CASSPRDRGHGNTIYF.

The V and J genes are TRBV18 and TRBJ2-1, with 9 bases that match TRBD1. Germline CDR1 KGHSH, CDR2 LQKENI. Trimming took 3 bases from V and 7 from J; bases not matched to a gene: 4. CDR3 size: 14 residues. The CDR3: CASSPTTGGNEQFF. Written as DNA, the CDR3 is TGTGCCAGCTCACCGACGACAGGGGGTAATGAGCAGTTCTTC.

The V and J genes are TRBV2 and TRBJ2-1, with TRBD2 matching 8 bases. The CDR3 totals 15 residues. With V trimmed by 1 base and J by 4 bases, 3 bases remained unmatched. Germline loops: CDR1 SNHLY, CDR2 FYNNEI. The DNA of the CDR3 is TGTGCCAGCAGTGAAGGTACTAGCGGATACAATGAGCAGTTCTTC. Translation: CASSEGTSGYNEQFF.

J is TRBJ1-5 and V is TRBV4-2, with D perhaps matching TRBD1 (6 bases). Germline values: CDR1 LGHNA, CDR2 YNFKEQ. The CDR3 sequence is 19 residues long. V was trimmed by 1 base and J by 1 base, leaving 20 bases between them. The CDR3 region has the DNA TGTGCCAGCAGCCAAGTGGGAAGGGACATAGATCGGAGCAATCAGCCCCAGCATTTT. It yields the protein CASSQVGRDIDRSNQPQHF.

DNA of the CDR3: TGTGCCAGCAGCTTCGGGGCCTACGAGCAGTACTTC. Protein: CASSFGAYEQYF. The chain couples TRBV7-9 to TRBJ2-7; weak D call: TRBD2 (5 bases). The length of the CDR3 is 12 residues. In germline, CDR1 is SEHNR, CDR2 FQNEAQ (reference sequence). V lost 3 bases to trimming and J lost 2 bases, with 5 bases between them.

The rearrangement joins TRBV27 to TRBJ2-7; TRBD2 matches 11 bases. CDR1 and CDR2 from the germline V gene are MNHEY and SMNVEV (reference sequence). This CDR3 is 15 amino acids long. Trimming removed 6 bases from V and 4 bases from J; junction bases left unmatched: 8. The CDR3 region is CASRNPTSGNYEQYF. Here the CDR3 DNA reads TGTGCCAGCAGAAATCCGACTAGCGGGAATTACGAGCAGTACTTC.

The chain carries TRBV9 and TRBJ2-3; TRBD2 agrees at 9 bases. The germline V gene encodes CDR1 SGDLS and CDR2 YYNGEE. Unmatched junction bases numbered 2, after V lost 3 bases and J lost 0 bases. The CDR3 totals 15 residues. In DNA, the CDR3 is TGTGCCAGCAGCGCAACTAGCGGGAGCACAGATACGCAGTATTTT. It encodes CASSATSGSTDTQYF.

The chain links TRBV5-4 to TRBJ2-7; 7 bases map to TRBD1. The CDR3 has 13 amino acids. The V gene end was trimmed by 3 bases and the J gene end by 5 bases; junction bases not matched to a gene: 5. Germline CDR1 reads SGHNT; CDR2 reads YYREEE (reference sequence). Written as DNA, the CDR3 is TGTGCCAGCAGCTCACAGGGGAATCACGAGCAGTACTTC. Its protein is CASSSQGNHEQYF.

V gene TRBV6-1 combines with J gene TRBJ1-2, with no clear D. V was shortened by 2 bases and J by 7 bases, with 8 bases between the two germline ends. Germline V gene lookup returns CDR1 MNHNS and CDR2 SASEGT. The CDR3 runs 12 residues. CDR3 residues: CASSEREAGYTF. The CDR3, as DNA: TGTGCCAGCAGTGAACGGGAAGCTGGCTACACCTTC.

V usage is TRBV5-1 and J usage is TRBJ2-3, with 10 bases identical to TRBD1. V gave up 7 bases and J gave up 6 bases; unmatched junction bases: 2. This CDR3 region has 12 residues. Looked up from germline, CDR1 is SGHRS and CDR2 is YFSETQ. The CDR3 loop reads CASRDRGDTQYF. The CDR3 region has the DNA TGCGCCAGCCGGGACAGGGGTGATACGCAGTATTTT.

This rearrangement joins TRBV4-3 to TRBJ2-7, with 9 positions matching TRBD1. CDR1 and CDR2 (germline): LGHNA, YSLEER. The CDR3 spans 18 residues. V shed 2 bases and J 3 bases; nucleotides not matched to a gene: 14. CDR3 residues: CASSQRVRGTGTLYEQYF. CDR3 nucleotide sequence: TGCGCCAGCAGCCAACGCGTACGAGGGACAGGGACCCTCTACGAGCAGTACTTC.

The chain links TRBV4-1 to TRBJ2-1; TRBD1 is a possible D gene (6 bases). Trimming took off 0 bases at V and 15 bases at J, with 12 bases between the two ends. Germline CDR1 MGHRA, CDR2 YSYEKL. This CDR3 contains 12 residues. The CDR3 sequence: CASSQDWNRVFF. The CDR3, as DNA: TGCGCCAGCAGCCAAGATTGGAACAGGGTGTTCTTC.

CDR3 nucleotides: TGTGCCAGCAGTGAACAGGGCAACTATGGCTACACCTTC. Translating gives CASSEQGNYGYTF. The chain combines TRBV6-1 with TRBJ1-2; D might be TRBD1 (5 bases). The CDR3 has 13 residues. Deletions cut 2 bases from V and 2 bases from J, with 6 bases between. The germline V gene encodes CDR1 MNHNS and CDR2 SASEGT.

The rearrangement links TRBV19 to TRBJ2-7; perhaps TRBD1 as D (6 bases). The length of the CDR3 is 14 residues. Trimming cost V 1 base and J 4 bases, with 11 bases left between them. Germline CDR1 LNHDA, CDR2 SQIVND (reference sequence). CDR3 DNA: TGTGCCAGTAGTATAGCCCTGAGGGGGTACGAGCAGTACTTC. Its protein product is CASSIALRGYEQYF.

The CDR3 spells CATLGLAGNTGELFF. The CDR3 DNA reads as TGTGCCACCCTAGGACTAGCGGGTAACACCGGGGAGCTGTTTTTT. The V call is TRBV2, the J call TRBJ2-2; 11 bases line up with TRBD2. The V gene end was trimmed by 10 bases and the J gene end by 2 bases; junction bases not matched to a gene: 6. The CDR3 length is 15 residues. Germline V gene lookup returns CDR1 SNHLY and CDR2 FYNNEI.

On this clone: Germline and junction disagree at one end, which may indicate a read error. The rearrangement links TRBV7-7 to TRBJ2-5; D may be TRBD1 (6 bases). The CDR3 is 13 amino acids. CDR1 and CDR2 from the germline V gene are SSHAT and FNYEAQ (reference sequence). CDR3 sequence reads: CASTGTREETQYF. The CDR3 nucleotides are TGTGCTAGCACAGGGACACGCGAAGAGACCCAGTACTTC.